Each of the 19 T cell receptor beta chains below was sequenced from the same sample in a study of blood T cell repertoires in COVID-19. Data came from immunoSEQ multiplex PCR; TCRdb stores just in-frame clones and leaves some out. The table shows over 140,000 clones, with about 80% occurring only once. Sequencing used peripheral blood. Every receptor here comes from a woman aged 55-70 years with acute or convalescent COVID-19.

The chain carries TRBV6-2 or TRBV6-3 and TRBJ1-3, with D unclear. CDR3 length: 16 amino acids. V was pared by 2 bases and J by 2 bases, with 13 bases between. Germline V gene data show CDR1 as MNHEY and CDR2 as SVGEGT. Here the CDR3 DNA reads TGTGCCAGCAGTTACGGGTCGCGGAAGGCTGGAAACACCATATATTTT. Its translation is CASSYGSRKAGNTIYF.

This clone was counted between two and nine times. The chain has TRBV18 and TRBJ1-3; perhaps TRBD1 as D (6 bases). Germline CDR1 reads KGHSH; CDR2 reads LQKENI. This CDR3 has 18 amino acids. V shed 0 bases and J shed 4 bases, with 19 bases lying between them. The CDR3 here is CASSPPEKLLQGGNTIYF. In DNA form, the CDR3 reads TGTGCCAGCTCACCACCTGAAAAACTCTTACAGGGAGGAAACACCATATATTTT.

For this clone: An end of the junction does not agree with germline; a read error may underlie this. The chain carries TRBV29-1 and TRBJ1-2; possible D gene TRBD1, 5 bases. The CDR3 runs to 8 residues. The germline V gene encodes CDR1 SQVTM and CDR2 ANQGSEA. The CDR3 region is CSVGWQGF. The CDR3 region has the DNA TGCAGCGTTGGTTGGCAGGGCTTC.

The rearrangement joins TRBV6-5 to TRBJ1-5; D call uncertain. Germline CDR1 and CDR2: MNHEY and SVGAGI. CDR3 length equals 12 residues. The germline V and J ends were trimmed by 5 bases and 6 bases, with 8 bases remaining between them. Here the CDR3 reads CASSTELQPQHF. The CDR3 DNA is TGTGCCAGCAGTACGGAGCTTCAGCCCCAGCATTTT.

CDR3 in amino acids: CASSELPGGMIDTQYF. CDR3 nucleotide sequence: TGTGCCAGCAGTGAATTGCCGGGAGGGATGATAGATACGCAGTATTTT. The chain employs TRBV25-1 and TRBJ2-3, with 8 bases lining up with TRBD2. CDR1 and CDR2 (germline): MGHDK, SYGVNS. The CDR3 covers 16 residues. V gave up 1 base and J gave up 5 bases; unmatched junction bases: 8.

This chain joins TRBV6-5 and TRBJ1-4; D possibly corresponds to TRBD1 (5 bases). The germline CDR1 and CDR2 sequences are MNHEY and SVGAGI. The CDR3 has 14 residues. V gave up 4 bases and J gave up 8 bases, with 14 bases separating them. The CDR3 region has the DNA TGTGCCAGCAGTTCCAGGGATCCAGGCGAAAAACTGTTTTTT. It is translated as CASSSRDPGEKLFF.

This sequence joins TRBV19 and TRBJ2-1; D perhaps matches TRBD2 (6 bases). Germline CDR1 and CDR2: LNHDA and SQIVND (reference sequence). The CDR3 is 14 residues long. Trimming took off 11 bases at V and 0 bases at J, with 14 bases between the two ends. In nucleotides, the CDR3 is TGTGCCGGGACCGCGGGGAGCTCCTACAATGAGCAGTTCTTC. Translating gives CAGTAGSSYNEQFF.

This chain connects TRBV11-1 to TRBJ2-3, with no clear D. The CDR3 has 13 amino acids. V was trimmed by 5 bases and J by 7 bases, leaving 13 bases between them. Germline V gene sequence: CDR1 SGHAT, CDR2 FQDESV (reference sequence). The CDR3 region is CASSALMSYTQYF. In nucleotides, the CDR3 is TGTGCCAGCAGCGCCCTGATGAGCTATACGCAGTATTTT.

This rearrangement joins TRBV4-3 to TRBJ2-3, with 8 positions matching TRBD1. This CDR3 has 16 amino acids. Per germline, CDR1 LGHNA and CDR2 YSLEER. The ends lost 2 bases at V and 3 bases at J; junction bases unmatched: 7. CDR3 sequence: CASSQLTGVTTDTQYF. The CDR3 DNA reads TGCGCCAGCAGCCAACTGACAGGGGTTACGACAGATACGCAGTATTTT.

The V gene is TRBV4-3, the J gene TRBJ1-1, with 9 bases aligning to TRBD1. The germline V gene has CDR1 LGHNA and CDR2 YSLEER. V shed 4 bases and J 2 bases; nucleotides not matched to a gene: 14. The CDR3 runs 18 residues. The chain's CDR3 is CASSPDSNMGQGNTEAFF. DNA of the CDR3: TGCGCCAGCAGCCCGGATTCCAACATGGGACAGGGTAACACTGAAGCTTTCTTT.

The rearrangement joins TRBV6-5 to TRBJ2-7, with 7 bases that match TRBD1. After removal of 5 bases from V and 5 bases from J, the junction contained 3 bases not matched to a gene. The length of the CDR3 is 12 residues. The germline CDR1 and CDR2 sequences are MNHEY and SVGAGI. In nucleotides, the CDR3 is TGTGCCAGCAGTATGACAGGGCACGAGCAGTACTTC. Translated, it gives CASSMTGHEQYF.

The chain carries TRBV19 and TRBJ2-1; possible D gene TRBD2, 6 bases. V gave up 3 bases and J gave up 0 bases, with 12 bases separating them. The CDR3 consists of 16 residues. Germline V gene sequence: CDR1 LNHDA, CDR2 SQIVND (reference sequence). CDR3 in amino acids: CASSILGGDSYNEQFF. In DNA form, the CDR3 reads TGTGCCAGTAGTATTCTCGGCGGGGACTCCTACAATGAGCAGTTCTTC.

The V call is TRBV28, the J call TRBJ1-5; 8 bases fit TRBD1. Trimming removed 8 bases from V and 5 bases from J; junction bases left unmatched: 8. Germline loops: CDR1 MDHEN, CDR2 SYDVKM. The CDR3 is 14 amino acids. The CDR3 protein is CASFGVQGDQPQHF. The CDR3, as DNA: TGTGCCAGCTTTGGGGTACAGGGGGATCAGCCCCAGCATTTT.

CDR3 protein: CASSVGDSNQPQHF. Here the CDR3 DNA reads TGTGCCAGCAGCGTAGGAGATAGCAATCAGCCCCAGCATTTT. This chain uses TRBV9 with TRBJ1-5; D gene unclear. Germline V CDR1 and CDR2: SGDLS, YYNGEE. V gave up 0 bases and J gave up 0 bases, with 4 bases separating them. The CDR3 is 14 residues long.

V and J are TRBV6-5 and TRBJ1-6; D possibly corresponds to TRBD1 (6 bases). The CDR3 sequence is 15 residues long. Trimming took 6 bases from V and 8 from J, leaving 17 bases between them. The germline V gene has CDR1 MNHEY and CDR2 SVGAGI. CDR3: CASRSGVFGYSPLHF. The CDR3 coding sequence is TGTGCCAGCAGGTCAGGGGTTTTTGGGTATTCACCCCTCCACTTT.

This chain links TRBV7-9 with TRBJ1-4, with D perhaps matching TRBD1 (6 bases). Germline V gene lookup returns CDR1 SEHNR and CDR2 FQNEAQ (reference sequence). CDR3 length: 15 residues. The V end lost 4 bases, the J end lost 4 bases, and 13 bases lay between the germline ends. CDR3: CASSSSGTNNEKLFF. In DNA, the CDR3 is TGTGCCAGCAGCTCTTCCGGGACAAATAATGAAAAACTGTTTTTT.

The chain employs TRBV2 and TRBJ1-4; the D is unclear. CDR1 and CDR2 (germline): SNHLY, FYNNEI. V dropped 4 bases and J dropped 4 bases, with 10 bases sitting between them. The CDR3 loop spans 14 amino acids. This CDR3 is CASSVRQINEKLFF. CDR3 sequence (DNA): TGTGCCAGCAGTGTGCGGCAGATTAATGAAAAACTGTTTTTT.

This chain joins TRBV25-1 and TRBJ1-5; 7 bases fit TRBD1. The CDR3 sequence is 13 residues long. The J segment lost 2 bases and the V segment lost 10 bases, leaving 5 bases of the junction unmatched. Germline V gene data show CDR1 as MGHDK and CDR2 as SYGVNS. The CDR3 here is CATRGQGNQPQHF. The CDR3 bases are TGTGCCACAAGGGGGCAGGGCAATCAGCCCCAGCATTTT. The entire variable domain, with the rest obtained from reference TRBV25-1 and TRBJ1-5, is as follows: EADIYQTPRYLVIGTGKKITLECSQTMGHDKMYWYQQDPGMELHLIHYSYGVNSTEKGDLSSESTVSRIRTEHFPLTLESARPSHTSQYLCATRGQGNQPQHFGDGTRLSIL.

This clone has more than one count but fewer than ten. V is TRBV7-2 and J is TRBJ2-7, with no clear D. CDR3 length equals 12 residues. Germline V gene lookup returns CDR1 SGHTA and CDR2 FQGNSA. V dropped 8 bases and J dropped 6 bases, with 14 bases sitting between them. CDR3 loop: CASQPRPGEQYF. The CDR3 nucleotides are TGTGCCAGCCAACCCCGTCCAGGCGAGCAGTACTTC.